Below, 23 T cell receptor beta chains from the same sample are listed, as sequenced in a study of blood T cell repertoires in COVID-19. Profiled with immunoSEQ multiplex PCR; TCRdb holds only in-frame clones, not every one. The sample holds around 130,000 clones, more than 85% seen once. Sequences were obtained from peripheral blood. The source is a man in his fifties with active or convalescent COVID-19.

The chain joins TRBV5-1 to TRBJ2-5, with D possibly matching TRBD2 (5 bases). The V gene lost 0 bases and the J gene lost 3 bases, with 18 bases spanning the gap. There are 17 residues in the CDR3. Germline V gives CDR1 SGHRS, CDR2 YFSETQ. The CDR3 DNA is TGCGCCAGCAGCTTGGGTATTCGGGGTCTTGGTGAAGAGACCCAGTACTTC. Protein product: CASSLGIRGLGEETQYF.

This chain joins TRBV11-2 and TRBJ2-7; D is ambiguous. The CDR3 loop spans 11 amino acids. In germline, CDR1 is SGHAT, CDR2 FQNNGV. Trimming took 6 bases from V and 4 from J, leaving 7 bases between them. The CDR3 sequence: CASRQTYEQYF. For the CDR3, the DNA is TGTGCCAGCAGGCAGACATACGAGCAGTACTTC. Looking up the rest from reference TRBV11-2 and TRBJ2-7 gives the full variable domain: EAGVAQSPRYKIIEKRQSVAFWCNPISGHATLYWYQQILGQGPKLLIQFQNNGVVDDSQLPKDRFSAERLKGVDSTLKIQPAKLEDSAVYLCASRQTYEQYFGPGTRLTVT.

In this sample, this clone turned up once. The CDR3 bases are TGTGCCAGCAGGTGGACAGGGGTTGAGACCCAGTACTTC. The encoded protein is CASRWTGVETQYF. The genes are TRBV28 and TRBJ2-5; the match to TRBD1 covers 9 bases. Germline V CDR1 and CDR2: MDHEN, SYDVKM. V trimming: 6 bases; J trimming: 5 bases; junction bases outside the gene matches: 4. The length of the CDR3 is 13 residues. The full variable domain, in which reference TRBV28 and TRBJ2-5 provide the parts outside the CDR3, is DVKVTQSSRYLVKRTGEKVFLECVQDMDHENMFWYRQDPGLGLRLIYFSYDVKMKEKGDIPEGYSVSREKKERFSLILESASTNQTSMYLCASRWTGVETQYFGPGTRLLVL.

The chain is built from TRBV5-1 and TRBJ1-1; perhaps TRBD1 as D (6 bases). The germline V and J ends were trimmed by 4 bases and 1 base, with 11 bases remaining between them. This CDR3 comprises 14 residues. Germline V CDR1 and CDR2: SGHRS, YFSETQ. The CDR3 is CASSLQGGNTEAFF. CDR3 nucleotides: TGCGCCAGCAGCCTACAGGGTGGGAACACTGAAGCTTTCTTT.

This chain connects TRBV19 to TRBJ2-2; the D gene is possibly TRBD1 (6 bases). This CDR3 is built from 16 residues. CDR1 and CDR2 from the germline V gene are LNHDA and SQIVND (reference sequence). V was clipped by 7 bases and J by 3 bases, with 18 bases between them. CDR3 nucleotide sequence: TGTGCCAGTACCCCTTGGGGGCTCCGGGACACCGGGGAGCTGTTTTTT. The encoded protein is CASTPWGLRDTGELFF.

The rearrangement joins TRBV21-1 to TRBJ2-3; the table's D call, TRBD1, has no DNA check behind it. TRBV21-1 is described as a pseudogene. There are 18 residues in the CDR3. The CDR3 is CASSKAAWTNSSTDTQYF. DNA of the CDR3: TGTGCCAGCAGCAAAGCAGCTTGGACAAATTCTAGCACAGATACGCAGTATTTT.

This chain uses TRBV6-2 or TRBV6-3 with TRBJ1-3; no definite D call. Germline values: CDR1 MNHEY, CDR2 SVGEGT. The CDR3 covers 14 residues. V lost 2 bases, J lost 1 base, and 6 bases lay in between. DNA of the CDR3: TGTGCCAGCAGTTACGGAGATTCTGGAAACACCATATATTTT. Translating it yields CASSYGDSGNTIYF.

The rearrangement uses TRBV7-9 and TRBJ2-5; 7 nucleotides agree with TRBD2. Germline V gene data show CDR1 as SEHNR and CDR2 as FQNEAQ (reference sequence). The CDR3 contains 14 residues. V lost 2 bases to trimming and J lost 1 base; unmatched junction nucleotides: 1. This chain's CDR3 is CASSLRGVQETQYF. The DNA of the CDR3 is TGTGCCAGCAGCTTACGGGGGGTCCAAGAGACCCAGTACTTC.

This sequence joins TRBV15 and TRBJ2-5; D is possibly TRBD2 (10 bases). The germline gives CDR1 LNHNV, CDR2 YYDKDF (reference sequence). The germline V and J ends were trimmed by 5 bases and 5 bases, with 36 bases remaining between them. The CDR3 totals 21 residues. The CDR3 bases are TGTGCCACCAGCTACAGGGGGCTGGGGGAGCGGGGGGGCCCAGGATTGGAGACCCAGTACTTC. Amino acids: CATSYRGLGERGGPGLETQYF.

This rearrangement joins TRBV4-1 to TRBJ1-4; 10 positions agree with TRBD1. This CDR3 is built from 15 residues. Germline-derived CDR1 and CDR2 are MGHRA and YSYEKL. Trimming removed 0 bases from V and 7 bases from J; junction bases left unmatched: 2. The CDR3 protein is CASSQDGTGVEKLFF. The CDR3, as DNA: TGCGCCAGCAGCCAAGACGGGACAGGGGTTGAAAAACTGTTTTTT.

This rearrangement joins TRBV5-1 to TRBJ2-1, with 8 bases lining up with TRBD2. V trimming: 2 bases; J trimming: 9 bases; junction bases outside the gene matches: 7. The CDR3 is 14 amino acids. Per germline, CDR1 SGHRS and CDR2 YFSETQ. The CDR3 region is CASSFGAGVGEQFF. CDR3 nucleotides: TGCGCCAGCAGCTTCGGAGCGGGAGTAGGTGAGCAGTTCTTC. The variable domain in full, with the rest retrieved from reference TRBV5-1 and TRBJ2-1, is KAGVTQTPRYLIKTRGQQVTLSCSPISGHRSVSWYQQTPGQGLQFLFEYFSETQRNKGNFPGRFSGRQFSNSRSEMNVSTLELGDSALYLCASSFGAGVGEQFFGPGTRLTVL.

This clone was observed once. In DNA, the CDR3 is TGTGCCAGCAGCTACTACCGGACAGGGGACAATGAGCAGTTCTTC. This sequence encodes CASSYYRTGDNEQFF. The chain combines TRBV28 with TRBJ2-1; TRBD1 agrees at 9 bases. The junction had 8 bases not matched to a gene; V was cut back by 6 bases and J by 5 bases. From germline, CDR1 is MDHEN and CDR2 SYDVKM. The CDR3 runs 15 residues. The complete variable domain, with remaining parts taken from reference TRBV28 and TRBJ2-1, reads DVKVTQSSRYLVKRTGEKVFLECVQDMDHENMFWYRQDPGLGLRLIYFSYDVKMKEKGDIPEGYSVSREKKERFSLILESASTNQTSMYLCASSYYRTGDNEQFFGPGTRLTVL.

For the CDR3, the DNA is TGTGCCAGCAGTCCTCGGGGACAGAACACCGGGGAGCTGTTTTTT. It translates to CASSPRGQNTGELFF. The chain has TRBV27 and TRBJ2-2; tentative D call: TRBD1 (6 bases). Germline V CDR1 and CDR2: MNHEY, SMNVEV (reference sequence). V lost 5 bases and J lost 1, with 11 bases in between. CDR3 length equals 15 residues.

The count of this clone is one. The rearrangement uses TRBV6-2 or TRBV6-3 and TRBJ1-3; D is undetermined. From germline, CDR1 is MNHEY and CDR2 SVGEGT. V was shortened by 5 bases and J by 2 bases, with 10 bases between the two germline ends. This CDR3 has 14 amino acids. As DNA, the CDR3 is TGTGCCAGCAGTCCCGTCAGTCCTGGAAACACCATATATTTT. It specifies CASSPVSPGNTIYF.

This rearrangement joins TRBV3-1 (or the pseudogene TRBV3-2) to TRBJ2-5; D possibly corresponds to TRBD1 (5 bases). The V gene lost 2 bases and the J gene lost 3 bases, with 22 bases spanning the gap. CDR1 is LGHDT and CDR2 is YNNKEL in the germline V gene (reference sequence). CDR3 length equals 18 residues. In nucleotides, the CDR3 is TGTGCCAGCAGCCAACGAACAGGTGGAAGTGCCCCTAAAGAGACCCAGTACTTC. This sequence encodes CASSQRTGGSAPKETQYF.

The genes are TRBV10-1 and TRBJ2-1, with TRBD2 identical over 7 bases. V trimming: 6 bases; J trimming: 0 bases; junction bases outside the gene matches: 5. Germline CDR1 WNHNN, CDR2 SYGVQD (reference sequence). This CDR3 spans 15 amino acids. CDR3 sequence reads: CASRVGGSSYNEQFF. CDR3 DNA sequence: TGCGCCAGCAGAGTCGGGGGGAGCTCCTACAATGAGCAGTTCTTC.

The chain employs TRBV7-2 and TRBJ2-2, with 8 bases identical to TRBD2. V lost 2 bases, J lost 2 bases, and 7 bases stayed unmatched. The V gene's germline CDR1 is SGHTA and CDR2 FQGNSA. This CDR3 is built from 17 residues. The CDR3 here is CASSLWASGGNTGELFF. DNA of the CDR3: TGTGCCAGCAGCTTATGGGCAAGCGGGGGAAACACCGGGGAGCTGTTTTTT.

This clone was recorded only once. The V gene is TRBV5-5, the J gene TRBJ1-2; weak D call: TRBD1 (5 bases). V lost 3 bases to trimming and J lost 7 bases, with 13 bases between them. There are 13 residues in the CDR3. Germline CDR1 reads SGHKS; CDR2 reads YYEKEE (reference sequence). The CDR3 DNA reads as TGTGCCAGCAGCTGGGAGGAGGGGTTTGGCTACACCTTC. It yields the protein CASSWEEGFGYTF.

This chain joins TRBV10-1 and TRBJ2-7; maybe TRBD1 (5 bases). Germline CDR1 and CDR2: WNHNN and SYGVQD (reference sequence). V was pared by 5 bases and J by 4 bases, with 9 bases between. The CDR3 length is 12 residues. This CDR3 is CASSQGVYEQYF. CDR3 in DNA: TGCGCCAGCAGTCAAGGGGTGTACGAGCAGTACTTC.

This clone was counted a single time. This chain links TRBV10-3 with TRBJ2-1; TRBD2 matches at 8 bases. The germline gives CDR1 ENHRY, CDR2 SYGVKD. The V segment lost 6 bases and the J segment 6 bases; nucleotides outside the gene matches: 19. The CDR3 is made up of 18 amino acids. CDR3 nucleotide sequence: TGTGCCATCAGCGGTGACGGGACTAGTGGGTTTCTCTCCAATGAGCAGTTCTTC. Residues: CAISGDGTSGFLSNEQFF.

CDR3 nucleotide sequence: TGTGCCATCAGTGGGGCCCTTGACAGGGCTGGCTACACCTTC. Protein sequence: CAISGALDRAGYTF. The rearrangement joins TRBV10-3 to TRBJ1-2; TRBD1 agrees at 7 bases. V shed 4 bases and J 7 bases; nucleotides not matched to a gene: 9. Germline V CDR1 and CDR2: ENHRY, SYGVKD. This CDR3 comprises 14 residues.

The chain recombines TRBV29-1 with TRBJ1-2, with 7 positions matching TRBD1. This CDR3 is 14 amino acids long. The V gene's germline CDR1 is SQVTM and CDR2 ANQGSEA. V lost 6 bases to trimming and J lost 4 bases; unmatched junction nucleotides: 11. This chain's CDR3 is CSVQAGGQAYGYTF. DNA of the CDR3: TGCAGCGTCCAGGCAGGTGGACAGGCCTATGGCTACACCTTC.

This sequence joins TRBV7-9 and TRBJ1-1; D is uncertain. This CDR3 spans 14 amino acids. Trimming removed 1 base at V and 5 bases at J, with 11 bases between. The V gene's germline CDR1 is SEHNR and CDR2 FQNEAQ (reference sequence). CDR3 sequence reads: CASSLGPSTTEAFF. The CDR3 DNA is TGTGCCAGCAGCTTAGGGCCGTCAACAACTGAAGCTTTCTTT.